This entry describes one T cell receptor beta chain. Its antigen remains unidentified. The use of a sample-barcoded 5' primer and a J-beta primer mix characterized a second PCR of about 7 to 12 cycles. Individual samples furnished no less than 3 million CDR3-containing paired-end reads apiece. TCRdb re-called the 5' RACE reads with MiXCR, one entry per CDR3 protein. Of about a million distinct CDR3 sequences listed, just over 50% were seen once; the top ten hold roughly a fifth. This entry is derived from a study of blood T cells in healthy people across ages. Whole-study findings and limits: The lack of PBMC sorting stopped any conclusive naive versus antigen-experienced comparison. When one million T cells were used, diversity estimates were thought to be underestimates.

Staff drew approximately 9.1 milliliters of peripheral blood from each donor. The CDR3 extends over 15 amino acids. J gave up 8 bases and V 7 bases, and 8 bases lay outside the gene matches. CDR1 is MNHEY, CDR2 SMNVEV, per germline (reference sequence). The chain is built from TRBV27 and TRBJ2-1; 13 bases map to TRBD2. The sequencing input was blood. The sequence was obtained from an older woman in good health. The CDR3 region has the DNA TGTGCCAGCAAAAGAGGGACTAGCGGGAACTATGAGCAGTTCTTC. Translating gives CASKRGTSGNYEQFF.